These T cell receptor beta chains were read from a single sample in a study of metastatic and nonmetastatic thyroid tumors. TCRdb reassembled clones from the PCR reads with MiXCR. The repertoire holds 84,000 or so clones, with 8.6% as singletons. The sample consisted of blood. All receptors derive from a female donor with papillary thyroid cancer or a benign thyroid nodule (not recorded which). Some clones in this sample may be carry-over from other donors' samples. CDR3s include the opening cysteine and the closing phenylalanine or tryptophan.

v_call,cdr3_aa
TRBV7-2,CASSSTSYRVTFNSPLHF
TRBV5-1,CASSLSAGGPNEQFF
TRBV9,CASSVGAGGRNYGYTF
TRBV18,CASSPPGTEEQFF
TRBV20-1,CSARDLRQGAHEQYF
TRBV18,CASSLTSGEETQYF
TRBV6-1,CASSESGDGTGELFF
TRBV20-1,CSAPGGTSGSSGANVLTF
TRBV5-1,CASAWEPSSYEQYF
TRBV19,CASSMTGQETQYF
TRBV18,CASSPPLPRTYEQYF
TRBV30,CAWSSELQPQHF
TRBV20-1,CSARPRGVPNSPLHF
TRBV4-1,CASSQPGGKLFF
TRBV7-6,CASSQQSKLFF
TRBV5-5,CASSLAGTTAEAFF
TRBV19,CASSILVGGADTQYF
TRBV6-1,CAKYGGRSGELFF
TRBV19,CASRPPGDIDTQYF
TRBV3-1,CASSQRKQGPLFF
TRBV5-4,CASGGTGEYEQYF
TRBV30,CAWSDRDRVFF
TRBV6-1,CASSEAESVGYTF
TRBV6-2/TRBV6-3,CASSWHQNTEAFF
TRBV5-1,CASSLGEQKETQYF
TRBV30,CAWGGRTGGYEQYF
TRBV11-2,CASSEYDYEQYF
TRBV19,CASSKSTPRGKNIQYF
TRBV3-1,CASSHIAGGGETQYF
TRBV11-2,CASSLEEISGEQYF
TRBV19,CASTVPGLAGAQTYEQYF
TRBV7-3,CASSLSTADTQYF
TRBV7-9,CASSFVTGSTGELFF
TRBV29-1,CSAADREHAEAFF
TRBV7-8,CASSPNSGGTDTQYF
TRBV3-1,CASSPSDRLNTEAFF
TRBV3-1,CASSQDRQGADTQYF
TRBV6-1,CASSRLTGPQENTIYF
TRBV5-4,CASSLSGTVTGELFF
TRBV19,CASRPTSTINQPQHF
TRBV7-2,CASSPRGDTQYF
TRBV19,CASSPIQGGLTNTEAFF
TRBV28,CASSLVASSYEQYF
TRBV10-2,CASSSSFHDQYF
TRBV2,CASSEGPMAAYGYTF
TRBV19,CASRPGGGGTGELFF
TRBV6-1,CASSERGGEAEALF
TRBV5-6,CASSLRGGQGTDTQYF
TRBV2,CASSRVNSPLHF